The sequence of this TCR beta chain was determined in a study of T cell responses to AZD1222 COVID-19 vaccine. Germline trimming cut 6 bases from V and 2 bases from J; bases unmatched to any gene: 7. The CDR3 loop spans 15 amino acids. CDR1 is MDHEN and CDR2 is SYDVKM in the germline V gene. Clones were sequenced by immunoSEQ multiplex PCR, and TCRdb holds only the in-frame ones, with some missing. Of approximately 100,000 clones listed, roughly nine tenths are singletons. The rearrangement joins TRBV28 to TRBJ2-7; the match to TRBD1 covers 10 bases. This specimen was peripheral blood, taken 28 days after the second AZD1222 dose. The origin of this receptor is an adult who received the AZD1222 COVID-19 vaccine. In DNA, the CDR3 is TGTGCCAGCAGAAGCCGGGACAGGGGTACCTACGAGCAGTACTTC. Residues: CASRSRDRGTYEQYF.